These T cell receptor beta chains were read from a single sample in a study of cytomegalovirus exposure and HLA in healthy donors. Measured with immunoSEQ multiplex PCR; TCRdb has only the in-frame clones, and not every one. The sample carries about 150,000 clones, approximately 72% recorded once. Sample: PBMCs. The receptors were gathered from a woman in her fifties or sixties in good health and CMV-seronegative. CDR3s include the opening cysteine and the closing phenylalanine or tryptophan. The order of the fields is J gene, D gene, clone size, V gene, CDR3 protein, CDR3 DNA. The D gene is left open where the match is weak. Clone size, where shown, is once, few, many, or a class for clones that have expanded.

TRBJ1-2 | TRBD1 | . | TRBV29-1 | CSVSRGTGASYGYTF | TGCAGCGTTTCCCGCGGGACAGGGGCTAGCTATGGCTACACCTTC
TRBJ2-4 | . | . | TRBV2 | CASSRFGVQNIQYF | TGTGCCAGCAGTAGGTTCGGGGTCCAAAACATTCAGTACTTC
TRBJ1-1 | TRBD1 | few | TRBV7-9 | CASSPRTGNTEAFF | TGTGCCAGCAGCCCCCGGACAGGGAACACTGAAGCTTTCTTT
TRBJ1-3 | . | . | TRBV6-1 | CASSLGGVGNTIYF | TGTGCCAGCAGTTTAGGGGGGGTAGGAAACACCATATATTTT
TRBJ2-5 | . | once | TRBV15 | CATTLAGQETQYF | TGTGCCACCACCCTCGCAGGCCAAGAGACCCAGTACTTC
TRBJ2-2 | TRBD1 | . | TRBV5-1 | CASSLVGQGVGELFF | TGCGCCAGCAGCTTGGTAGGACAGGGTGTTGGGGAGCTGTTTTTT
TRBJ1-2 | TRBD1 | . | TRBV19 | CASSITSGGYGYTF | TGTGCCAGTAGTATAACCTCAGGGGGCTATGGCTACACCTTC
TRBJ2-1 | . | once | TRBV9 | CASSAGVGSYNEQFF | TGTGCCAGCAGCGCAGGGGTCGGGTCCTACAATGAGCAGTTCTTC
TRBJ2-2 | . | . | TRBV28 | CASRRSLGNTGELFF | TGTGCCAGCAGACGCTCTCTAGGGAACACCGGGGAGCTGTTTTTT
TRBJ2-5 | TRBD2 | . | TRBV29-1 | CSVVPSGGSATQYF | TGCAGCGTTGTTCCTAGCGGGGGGTCGGCGACCCAGTACTTC
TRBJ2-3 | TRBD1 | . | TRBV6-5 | CATKTGSLDTQYF | TGTGCCACCAAGACAGGGAGTCTGGATACGCAGTATTTT
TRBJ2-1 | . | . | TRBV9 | CASSPLASSYNEQFF | TGTGCCAGCAGCCCATTGGCCAGCTCCTACAATGAGCAGTTCTTC
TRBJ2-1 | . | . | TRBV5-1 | CASSPTSRSYNEQFF | TGCGCCAGCAGTCCCACTAGCAGGTCCTACAATGAGCAGTTCTTC
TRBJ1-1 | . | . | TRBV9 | CASSDGWNTEAFF | TGTGCCAGCAGCGACGGGTGGAACACTGAAGCTTTCTTT
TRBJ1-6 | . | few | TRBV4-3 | CASSQGQANSPLHF | TGCGCCAGCAGCCAAGGACAGGCTAATTCACCCCTCCACTTT
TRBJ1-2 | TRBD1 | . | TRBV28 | CAGQGFYGYTF | TGTGCCGGACAGGGGTTTTATGGCTACACCTTC
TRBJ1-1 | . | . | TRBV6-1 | CASMQGLGAFF | TGTGCCAGCATGCAGGGGCTGGGAGCTTTCTTT
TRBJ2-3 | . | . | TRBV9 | CASSVGGGPQTDTQYF | TGTGCCAGCAGCGTAGGGGGGGGGCCCCAGACAGATACGCAGTATTTT
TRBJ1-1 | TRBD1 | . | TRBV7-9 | CSSREGTGPAFF | TGTTCCAGCAGGGAGGGGACAGGCCCAGCTTTCTTT
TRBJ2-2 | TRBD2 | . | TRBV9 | CASSLSGANTGELFF | TGTGCCAGCAGCCTTAGCGGGGCCAACACCGGGGAGCTGTTTTTT
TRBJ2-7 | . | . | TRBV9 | CASSPSGPIYEQYF | TGTGCCAGCAGCCCCTCAGGGCCTATCTACGAGCAGTACTTC
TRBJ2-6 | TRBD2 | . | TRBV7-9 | CASTFGRQGAGANVLTF | TGTGCCAGCACATTCGGGAGGCAGGGAGCTGGGGCCAACGTCCTGACTTTC
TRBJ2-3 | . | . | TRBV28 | CASRRRREQYF | TGTGCCAGCAGGCGGCGGCGAGAGCAGTATTTT
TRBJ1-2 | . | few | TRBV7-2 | CASSITRGQPRSYTF | TGTGCCAGCAGTATCACCAGGGGTCAGCCCCGGAGCTACACCTTC
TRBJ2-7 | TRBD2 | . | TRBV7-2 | CASSLWEGLYEQYF | TGTGCCAGCAGCTTATGGGAGGGACTCTACGAGCAGTACTTC
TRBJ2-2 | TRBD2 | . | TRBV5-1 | CASSKGLAGNTGELFF | TGCGCCAGCAGCAAGGGACTAGCGGGAAACACCGGGGAGCTGTTTTTT
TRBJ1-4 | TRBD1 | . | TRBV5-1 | CASSLGTGSDAEKLFF | TGCGCCAGCAGCTTGGGGACAGGGAGTGACGCTGAAAAACTGTTTTTT
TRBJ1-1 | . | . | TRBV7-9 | CASSLYQAGGTEAFF | TGTGCCAGCAGCTTATACCAGGCAGGAGGTACTGAAGCTTTCTTT
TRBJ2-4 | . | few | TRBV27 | CASMHWGGKNIQYF | TGTGCCAGCATGCACTGGGGAGGCAAAAACATTCAGTACTTC
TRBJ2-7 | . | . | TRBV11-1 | CASSLGGSAYEQYF | TGTGCCAGCAGCTTGGGGGGAAGTGCCTACGAGCAGTACTTC
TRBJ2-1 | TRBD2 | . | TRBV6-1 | CASSEAGGLAYNEQFF | TGTGCCAGCAGTGAAGCGGGGGGACTAGCGTACAATGAGCAGTTCTTC
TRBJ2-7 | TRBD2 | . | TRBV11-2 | CASSLSYGGLAGVNEQYF | TGTGCCAGCAGCTTAAGTTACGGAGGGCTAGCGGGGGTTAACGAGCAGTACTTC
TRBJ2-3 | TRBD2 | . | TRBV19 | CASSIRLAGSTDTQYF | TGTGCCAGTAGTATCCGACTAGCGGGATCCACAGATACGCAGTATTTT
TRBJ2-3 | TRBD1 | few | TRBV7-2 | CASSLGGQGGGTQYF | TGTGCCAGCAGCTTAGGGGGACAGGGGGGGGGTACGCAGTATTTT
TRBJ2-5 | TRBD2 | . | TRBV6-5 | CASSYLAGETQYF | TGTGCCAGCAGTTATTTAGCGGGAGAAACCCAGTACTTC
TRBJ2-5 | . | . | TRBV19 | CATSWGPNQETQYF | TGTGCCACCTCATGGGGGCCAAACCAAGAGACCCAGTACTTC
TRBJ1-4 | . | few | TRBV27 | CASSPQGRLNEKLFF | TGTGCCAGCAGTCCCCAGGGGCGACTAAATGAAAAACTGTTTTTT
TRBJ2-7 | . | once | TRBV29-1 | CSVVFPKISGGVYEQYF | TGCAGCGTTGTTTTCCCCAAAATCTCCGGCGGGGTCTACGAGCAGTACTTC
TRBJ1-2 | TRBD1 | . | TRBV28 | CASSFTGGSSYGYTF | TGTGCCAGCAGTTTCACAGGGGGTTCTAGCTATGGCTACACCTTC
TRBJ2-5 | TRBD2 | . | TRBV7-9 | CSSSPSGGGETQYF | TGTTCCAGCAGCCCCTCGGGGGGGGGAGAGACCCAGTACTTC
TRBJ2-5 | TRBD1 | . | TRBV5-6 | CASSSGQGQRETQYF | TGTGCCAGCAGCTCCGGACAGGGCCAACGAGAGACCCAGTACTTC
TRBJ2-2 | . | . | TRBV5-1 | CASSPETHTGELFF | TGCGCCAGCAGCCCCGAAACACACACCGGGGAGCTGTTTTTT
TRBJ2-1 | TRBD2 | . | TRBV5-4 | CASSAGTSFYNEQFF | TGTGCCAGCAGCGCGGGGACTAGCTTCTACAATGAGCAGTTCTTC
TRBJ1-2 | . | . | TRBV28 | CASILLAGGVRRWGRNGYTF | TGTGCCAGCATCTTACTAGCGGGGGGGGTACGACGGTGGGGTCGGAATGGCTACACCTTC
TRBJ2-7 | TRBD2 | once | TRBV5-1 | CASSPLLSGTSTSYEQYF | TGCGCCAGCAGCCCACTCCTTTCTGGGACTAGCACCTCCTACGAGCAGTACTTC
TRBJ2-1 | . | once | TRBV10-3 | CAISDRPAALKGNEQFF | TGTGCCATCAGTGATCGTCCTGCCGCCCTGAAGGGGAATGAGCAGTTCTTC
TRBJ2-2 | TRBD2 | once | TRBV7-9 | CASSSTGGLFF | TGTGCCAGCAGCTCGACGGGGGGGCTGTTTTTT
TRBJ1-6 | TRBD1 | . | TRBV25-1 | CASSETGYNSPLHF | TGTGCCAGCAGTGAGACAGGGTATAATTCACCCCTCCACTTT